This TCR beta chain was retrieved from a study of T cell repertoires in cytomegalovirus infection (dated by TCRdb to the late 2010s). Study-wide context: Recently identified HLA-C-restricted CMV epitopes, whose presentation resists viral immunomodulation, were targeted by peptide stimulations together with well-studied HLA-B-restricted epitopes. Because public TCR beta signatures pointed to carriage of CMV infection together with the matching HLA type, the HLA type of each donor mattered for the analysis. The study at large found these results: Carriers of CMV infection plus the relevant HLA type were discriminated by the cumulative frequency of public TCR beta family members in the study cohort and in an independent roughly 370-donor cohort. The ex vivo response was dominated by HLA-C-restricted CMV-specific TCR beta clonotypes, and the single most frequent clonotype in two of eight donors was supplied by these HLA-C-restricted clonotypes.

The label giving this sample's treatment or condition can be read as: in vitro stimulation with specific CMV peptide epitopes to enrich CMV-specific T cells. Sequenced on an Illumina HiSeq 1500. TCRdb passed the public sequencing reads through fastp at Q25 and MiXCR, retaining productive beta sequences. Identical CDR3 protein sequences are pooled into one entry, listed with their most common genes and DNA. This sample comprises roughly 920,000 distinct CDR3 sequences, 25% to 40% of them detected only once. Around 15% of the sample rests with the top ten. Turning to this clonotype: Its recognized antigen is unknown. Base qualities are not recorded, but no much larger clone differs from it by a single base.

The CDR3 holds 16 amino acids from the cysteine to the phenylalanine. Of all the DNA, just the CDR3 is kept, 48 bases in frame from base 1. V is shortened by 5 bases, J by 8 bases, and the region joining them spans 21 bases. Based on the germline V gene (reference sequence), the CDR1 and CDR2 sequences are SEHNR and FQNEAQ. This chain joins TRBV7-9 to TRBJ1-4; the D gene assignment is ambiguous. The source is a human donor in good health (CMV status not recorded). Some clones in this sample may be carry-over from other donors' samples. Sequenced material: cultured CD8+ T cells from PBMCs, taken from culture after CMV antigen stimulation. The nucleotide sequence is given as TGTGCCAGCAGCACCACCGAGGGCCAAGGGAAAGAAAAACTGTTTTTT. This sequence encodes CASSTTEGQGKEKLFF. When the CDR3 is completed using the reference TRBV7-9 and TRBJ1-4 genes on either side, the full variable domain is DTGVSQNPRHKITKRGQNVTFRCDPISEHNRLYWYRQTLGQGPEFLTYFQNEAQLEKSRLLSDRFSAERPKGSFSTLEIQRTEQGDSAMYLCASSTTEGQGKEKLFFGSGTQLSVL.